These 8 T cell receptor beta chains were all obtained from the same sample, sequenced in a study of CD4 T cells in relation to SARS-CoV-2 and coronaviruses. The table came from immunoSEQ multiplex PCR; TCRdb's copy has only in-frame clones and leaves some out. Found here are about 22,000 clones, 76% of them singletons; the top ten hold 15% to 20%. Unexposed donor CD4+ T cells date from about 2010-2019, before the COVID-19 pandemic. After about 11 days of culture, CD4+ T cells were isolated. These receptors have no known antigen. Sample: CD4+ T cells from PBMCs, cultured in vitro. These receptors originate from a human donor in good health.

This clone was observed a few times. The DNA for the CDR3 is TGTGCCAGTAGTACCACCCGCTATGGCTACACCTTC. This translates into CASSTTRYGYTF. The V call is TRBV19, the J call TRBJ1-2; no clear D. This CDR3 has 12 amino acids. Germline CDR1 and CDR2: LNHDA and SQIVND (reference sequence). The V end was cut by 4 bases, the J end by 4 bases, with 7 bases between.

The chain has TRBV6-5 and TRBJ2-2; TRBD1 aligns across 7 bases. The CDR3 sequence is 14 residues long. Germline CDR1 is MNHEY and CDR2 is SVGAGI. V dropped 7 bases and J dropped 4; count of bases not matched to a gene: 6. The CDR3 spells CASIATGFTGELFF. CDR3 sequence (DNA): TGTGCCAGCATAGCGACAGGGTTCACCGGGGAGCTGTTTTTT.

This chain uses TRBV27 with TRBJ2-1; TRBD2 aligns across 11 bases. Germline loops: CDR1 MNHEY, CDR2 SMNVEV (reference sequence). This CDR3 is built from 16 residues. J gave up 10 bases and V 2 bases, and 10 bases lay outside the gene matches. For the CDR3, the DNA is TGTGCCAGCAGTTTACGGGTAGCGGGAGGGCTTGGGGAGCAGTTCTTC. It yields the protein CASSLRVAGGLGEQFF.

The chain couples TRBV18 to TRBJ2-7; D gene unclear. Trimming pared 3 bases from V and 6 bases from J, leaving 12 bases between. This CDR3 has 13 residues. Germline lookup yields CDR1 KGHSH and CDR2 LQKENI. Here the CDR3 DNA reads TGTGCCAGCTCACCCGCCGGTCCTTTCGAGCAGTACTTC. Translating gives CASSPAGPFEQYF.

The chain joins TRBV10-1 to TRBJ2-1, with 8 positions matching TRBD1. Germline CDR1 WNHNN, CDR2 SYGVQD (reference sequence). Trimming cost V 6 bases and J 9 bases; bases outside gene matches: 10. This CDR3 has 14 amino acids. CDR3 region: CASSYTTGDLEQFF. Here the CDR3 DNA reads TGCGCCAGCAGCTACACGACAGGGGATCTTGAGCAGTTCTTC.

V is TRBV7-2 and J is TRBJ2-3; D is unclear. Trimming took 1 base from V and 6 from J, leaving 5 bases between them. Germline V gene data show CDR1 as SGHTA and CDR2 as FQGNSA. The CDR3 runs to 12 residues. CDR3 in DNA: TGTGCCAGCAGCTTAGACCTGGATACGCAGTATTTT. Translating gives CASSLDLDTQYF.

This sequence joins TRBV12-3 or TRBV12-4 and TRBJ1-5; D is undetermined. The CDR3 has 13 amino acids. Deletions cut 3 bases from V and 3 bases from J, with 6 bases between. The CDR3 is CASSFQYNQPQHF. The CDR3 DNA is TGTGCCAGCAGTTTCCAGTACAATCAGCCCCAGCATTTT.

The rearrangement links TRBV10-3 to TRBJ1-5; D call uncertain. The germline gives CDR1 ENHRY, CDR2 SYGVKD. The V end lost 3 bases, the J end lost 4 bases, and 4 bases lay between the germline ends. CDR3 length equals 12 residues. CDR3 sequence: CAISDPNQPQHF. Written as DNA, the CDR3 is TGTGCCATCAGTGATCCTAATCAGCCCCAGCATTTT.